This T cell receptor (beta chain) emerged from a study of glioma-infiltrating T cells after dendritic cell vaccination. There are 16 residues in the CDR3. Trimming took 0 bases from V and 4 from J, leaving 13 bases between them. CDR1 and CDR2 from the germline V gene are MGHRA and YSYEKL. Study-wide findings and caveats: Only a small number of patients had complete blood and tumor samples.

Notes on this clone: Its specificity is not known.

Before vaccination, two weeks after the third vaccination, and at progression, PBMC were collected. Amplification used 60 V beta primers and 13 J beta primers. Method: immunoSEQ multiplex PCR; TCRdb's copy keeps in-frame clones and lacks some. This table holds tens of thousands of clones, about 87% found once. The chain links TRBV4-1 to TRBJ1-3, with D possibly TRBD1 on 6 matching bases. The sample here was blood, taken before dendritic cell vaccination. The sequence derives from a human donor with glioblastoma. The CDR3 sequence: CASSQEFEGVGNTIYF. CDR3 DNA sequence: TGCGCCAGCAGCCAAGAGTTTGAGGGGGTAGGAAACACCATATATTTT.